The 15 T cell receptor beta chains presented below share a single source sample, sequenced in a study of blood T cell repertoires in COVID-19. The method was immunoSEQ multiplex PCR; TCRdb's version includes in-frame clones alone and lacks a portion of them. The table has fewer than 450,000 clones, approximately 88% seen once. The specimen sequenced was peripheral blood. These TCRs come from a woman in her forties or fifties with COVID-19, enrolled during active disease.

This clone appeared a single time. V is TRBV7-9 and J is TRBJ2-4; a weak D match, TRBD1 (7 bases). Germline V CDR1 and CDR2: SEHNR, FQNEAQ (reference sequence). CDR3 length: 16 residues. V shed 6 bases and J shed 3 bases, with 18 bases lying between them. The CDR3 region is CASRRSQGGDKNIQYF. The CDR3 coding sequence is TGTGCCAGCAGACGCTCCCAGGGGGGAGACAAAAACATTCAGTACTTC.

J is TRBJ2-1 and V is TRBV13; TRBD2 matches 12 bases. The ends lost 4 bases at V and 12 bases at J; junction bases unmatched: 28. The CDR3 has 21 amino acids. CDR1 is PRHDT, CDR2 FYEKMQ, per germline (reference sequence). The CDR3 sequence is CASSSSLTSGGPHPSDWGQFF. CDR3 bases: TGTGCCAGCAGCTCGAGCCTAACTAGCGGGGGGCCCCATCCCTCCGATTGGGGGCAGTTCTTC.

The J gene is TRBJ1-2, the V gene TRBV5-4; 10 bases align to TRBD1. With 3 bases clipped from V and 5 bases from J, the junction kept 7 bases outside the gene matches. Germline V lookup: CDR1 SGHNT, CDR2 YYREEE (reference sequence). This CDR3 is built from 15 residues. This CDR3 is CASSSPTGGRYGYTF. The DNA of the CDR3 is TGTGCCAGCAGCTCCCCGACAGGGGGCAGGTATGGCTACACCTTC.

Points on this clone: The conserved final phenylalanine or tryptophan is absent from the CDR3, which likely points to a read error. Because the CDR3's place on the DNA is in doubt, the DNA is left out and the CDR3 is given as listed by TCRdb. The chain carries TRBV9 and TRBJ1-2; the table names TRBD1, a call not compared with the DNA. The CDR3 is 9 amino acids long, termini counted. Per the germline V gene, CDR1 is SGDLS and CDR2 is YYNGEE. This CDR3 is CASRDDRRP.

This sequence joins TRBV5-1 and TRBJ1-1; tentative D call: TRBD1 (6 bases). Between the trimmed V and J ends, which lost 2 bases and 3 bases, there was a span of 8 bases. This CDR3 region has 13 residues. Germline CDR1 SGHRS, CDR2 YFSETQ. CDR3 protein: CASSLQGDTEAFF. CDR3 coding DNA: TGCGCCAGCAGCTTACAGGGCGACACTGAAGCTTTCTTT.

This clone was counted once. The chain has TRBV28 and TRBJ1-1; a weak D match, TRBD1 (6 bases). The CDR3 consists of 17 residues. The V end was cut by 2 bases, the J end by 1 base, with 17 bases between. Germline V gene data show CDR1 as MDHEN and CDR2 as SYDVKM. CDR3 DNA sequence: TGTGCCAGCAGTTTAATTACAGCGGGACATTCGAACACTGAAGCTTTCTTT. Its translation: CASSLITAGHSNTEAFF.

There are a few counts of this clone. The genes are TRBV6-5 and TRBJ1-1; D uncertain. V gave up 6 bases and J gave up 1 base, with 12 bases separating them. Germline-derived CDR1 and CDR2 are MNHEY and SVGAGI. The CDR3 sequence is 14 residues long. CDR3 sequence (DNA): TGTGCCAGCAGGGCGGTCATTAGGAACACTGAAGCTTTCTTT. Its protein is CASRAVIRNTEAFF.

V is TRBV2 and J is TRBJ2-5, with a weak D call TRBD1 (5 bases). Germline CDR1 and CDR2: SNHLY and FYNNEI. The CDR3 contains 15 residues. V gave up 4 bases and J gave up 5 bases, with 17 bases separating them. CDR3: CASSADQQADETQYF. CDR3 bases: TGTGCCAGCAGTGCGGACCAACAGGCCGATGAGACCCAGTACTTC.

This clone was seen just once. The chain joins TRBV7-8 to TRBJ1-1; D may be TRBD1 (5 bases). The germline CDR1 and CDR2 sequences are SGHVS and FQNEAQ. V gave up 2 bases and J gave up 10 bases, with 20 bases separating them. The CDR3 spans 15 residues. The CDR3 reads CASSLLVSGAIVAFF. CDR3 coding DNA: TGTGCCAGCAGCTTACTGGTTTCTGGGGCTATCGTAGCTTTCTTT.

The chain has TRBV14 and TRBJ2-2, with 7 bases fitting TRBD1. Germline V gene sequence: CDR1 SGHDN, CDR2 FVKESK. V shed 4 bases, J shed 9 bases, and the junction held 17 bases outside the gene matches. This CDR3 has 17 amino acids. Written as DNA, the CDR3 is TGTGCCAGCAGCCCAAGATGGATGGACAGGCATCTTAGGGAGCTGTTTTTT. This codes for CASSPRWMDRHLRELFF.

The chain links TRBV6-5 to TRBJ2-1; D remains ambiguous. The CDR3 runs to 14 residues. The V gene lost 5 bases and the J gene lost 10 bases, with 18 bases spanning the gap. Germline V gene lookup returns CDR1 MNHEY and CDR2 SVGAGI. The DNA for the CDR3 is TGTGCCAGCAGTACGACTGTCCCCCCGGCCGAGCAGTTCTTC. Amino acids: CASSTTVPPAEQFF.

The chain combines TRBV10-2 with TRBJ1-5, with D hard to call. Germline V lookup: CDR1 WSHSY, CDR2 SAAADI. V was shortened by 3 bases and J by 3 bases, with 3 bases between the two germline ends. The CDR3 totals 12 residues. DNA of the CDR3: TGCGCCAGCAGTGACCTCAATCAGCCCCAGCATTTT. Its translation is CASSDLNQPQHF.

This chain joins TRBV7-7 and TRBJ1-5, with 7 nucleotides matching TRBD1. The CDR3 extends over 15 amino acids. V shed 6 bases and J 6 bases; nucleotides not matched to a gene: 11. Germline CDR1 is SSHAT and CDR2 is FNYEAQ (reference sequence). The CDR3 bases are TGTGCCAGCAGACGAAACAGGGGCAGGGGTCAGCCCCAGCATTTT. Amino acid sequence: CASRRNRGRGQPQHF.

CDR3 nucleotide sequence: TGTGCCAGCAGCTTAGCAGGGGTTAGGGCGAACACTGAAGCTTTCTTT. Protein product: CASSLAGVRANTEAFF. The chain is built from TRBV7-2 and TRBJ1-1; the D gene is possibly TRBD1 (5 bases). CDR3 length: 16 residues. Trimming took 0 bases from V and 1 from J, leaving 12 bases between them. The germline V gene encodes CDR1 SGHTA and CDR2 FQGNSA.

This sequence joins TRBV2 and TRBJ1-2; TRBD1 agrees at 10 bases. CDR3 size: 16 residues. Trimming removed 6 bases from V and 8 bases from J; junction bases left unmatched: 15. The germline CDR1 and CDR2 sequences are SNHLY and FYNNEI. The CDR3 loop reads CASSLHRRQGARGYTF. Written as DNA, the CDR3 is TGTGCCAGCAGCCTTCACCGCCGACAGGGGGCAAGGGGCTACACCTTC.